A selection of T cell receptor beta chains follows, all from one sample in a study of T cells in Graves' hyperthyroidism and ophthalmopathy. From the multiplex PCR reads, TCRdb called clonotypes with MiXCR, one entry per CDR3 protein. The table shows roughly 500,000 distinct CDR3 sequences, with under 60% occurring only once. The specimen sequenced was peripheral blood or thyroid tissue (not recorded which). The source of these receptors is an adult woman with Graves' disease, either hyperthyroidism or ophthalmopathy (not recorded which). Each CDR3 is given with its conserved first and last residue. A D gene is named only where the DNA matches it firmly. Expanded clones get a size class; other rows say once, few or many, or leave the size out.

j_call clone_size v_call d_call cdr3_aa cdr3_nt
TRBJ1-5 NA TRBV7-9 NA CASSPQGPDQPQHF TGCGCCAGCAGCCCCCAGGGACCCGATCAGCCCCAGCATTTT
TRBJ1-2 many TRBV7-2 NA CASSLTVTNYGYTF TGTGCCAGCAGCTTGACAGTGACTAACTATGGCTACACCTTC
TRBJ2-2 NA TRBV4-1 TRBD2 CASSHSAGGLPHGELFF TGCGCCAGCAGCCATTCAGCGGGAGGGCTACCACACGGGGAGCTGTTTTTT
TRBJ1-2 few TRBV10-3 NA CAISEEGSGGYTF TGTGCCATCAGTGAGGAGGGCTCGGGTGGCTACACCTTC
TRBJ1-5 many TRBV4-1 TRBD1 CASSQDRAGGRQPQHF TGCGCCAGCAGCCAAGATCGGGCAGGGGGCCGTCAGCCCCAGCATTTT
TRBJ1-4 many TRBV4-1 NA CASSQEGGKLFF TGCGCCAGCAGCCAAGAAGGGGGAAAACTGTTTTTT
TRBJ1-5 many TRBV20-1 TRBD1 CSAKPTGYGPQHF TGCAGTGCTAAACCGACAGGGTACGGGCCCCAGCATTTT
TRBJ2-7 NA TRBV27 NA CASSRRAGFNEQCF TGTGCCAGCAGTCGCCGTGCGGGTTTTAACGAGCAGTGCTTC
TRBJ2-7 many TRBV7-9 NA CASSLVGVEQYF TGTGCCAGCAGCTTAGTAGGGGTCGAGCAGTACTTC
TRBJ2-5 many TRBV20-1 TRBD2 CSASGLAGWRGETQYF TGCAGTGCAAGCGGACTAGCGGGATGGCGAGGAGAGACCCAGTACTTC
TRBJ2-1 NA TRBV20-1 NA CSAKSGGQTTYNEQFF TGCAGTGCTAAGAGTGGAGGGCAGACTACCTACAATGAGCAGTTCTTC
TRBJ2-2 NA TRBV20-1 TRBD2 CSAIIAGGPTTGELFF TGCAGTGCTATTATAGCGGGAGGGCCGACTACCGGGGAGCTGTTTTTT
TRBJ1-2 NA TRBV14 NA CASSETSVYSF TGTGCCAGCAGCGAAACTAGCGTCTACTCCTTC
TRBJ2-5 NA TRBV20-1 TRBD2 CSARRGGQETQYF TGCAGTGCTAGGCGGGGGGGCCAAGAGACCCAGTACTTC
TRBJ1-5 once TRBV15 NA CATSSSRRDNQPQHF TGTGCCACCAGTAGTTCCCGACGGGACAATCAGCCCCAGCATTTT
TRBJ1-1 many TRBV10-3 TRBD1 CAISGSTGEGEAFF TGTGCCATCAGTGGCTCTACAGGGGAAGGTGAAGCTTTCTTT
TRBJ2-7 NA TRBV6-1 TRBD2 CASSELSSGSLYEQYF TGTGCCAGCAGTGAGTTGTCTAGCGGGAGTCTCTACGAGCAGTACTTC
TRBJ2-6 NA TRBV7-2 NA CASSSQRAGANVLTF TGTGCCAGCAGCTCGCAGAGGGCTGGGGCCAACGTCCTGACTTTC
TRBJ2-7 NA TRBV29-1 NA CSVVVAGKSAEQYF TGCAGCGTTGTGGTCGCAGGCAAAAGTGCCGAGCAGTACTTC
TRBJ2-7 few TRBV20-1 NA CSASDGGFYEQYF TGCAGTGCTAGTGATGGGGGCTTTTACGAGCAGTACTTC
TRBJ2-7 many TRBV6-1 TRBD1 CASSARDRAYEQYF TGTGCCAGCAGTGCCCGGGACAGGGCCTACGAGCAGTACTTC
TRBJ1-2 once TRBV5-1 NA CASSYLGYGYTF TGCGCCAGCAGCTACCTGGGCTATGGCTACACCTTC
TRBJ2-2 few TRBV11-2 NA CASSLAGPEDRGLFF TGTGCCAGCAGCTTGGCGGGCCCGGAGGACCGAGGCCTGTTTTTT
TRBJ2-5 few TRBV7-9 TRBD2 CASSQSGRAWETQYF TGTGCCAGCAGCCAAAGCGGGAGGGCCTGGGAGACCCAGTACTTC
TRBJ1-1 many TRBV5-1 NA CASSLVRGMGKAFF TGCGCCAGCAGCTTGGTCCGGGGTATGGGGAAAGCTTTCTTT
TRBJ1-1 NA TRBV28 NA CASGPFSRAATEAFF TGTGCCAGCGGCCCTTTCAGCAGGGCGGCCACTGAAGCTTTCTTT
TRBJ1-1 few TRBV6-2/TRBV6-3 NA CASSYSPRFAEAFF TGTGCCAGCAGTTACTCCCCCCGCTTCGCTGAAGCTTTCTTT
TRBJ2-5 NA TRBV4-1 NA CASSQGRGQETQYF TGCGCCAGCAGCCAAGGTCGGGGACAAGAGACCCAGTACTTC
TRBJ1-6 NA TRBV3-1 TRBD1 CASSQLLPGQGFAESPLHF TGTGCCAGCAGCCAACTCCTGCCGGGACAGGGATTCGCAGAATCACCCCTCCACTTT
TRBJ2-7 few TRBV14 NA CASSPRGGVDEQYF TGTGCCAGCAGCCCTCGTGGGGGAGTGGACGAGCAGTACTTC
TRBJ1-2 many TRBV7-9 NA CASSLSTLWLYGYTF TGTGCCAGCAGCTTATCCACTTTATGGCTTTATGGCTACACCTTC
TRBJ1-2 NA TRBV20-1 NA CSARALRGTGPYGYTF TGCAGTGCTAGAGCGCTCAGGGGCACTGGGCCCTATGGCTACACCTTC
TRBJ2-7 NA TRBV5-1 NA CASTPLPDSDYEQYF TGCGCCAGCACCCCCCTCCCGGACAGTGACTACGAGCAGTACTTC
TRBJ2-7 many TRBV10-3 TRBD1 CAISGDREGEQYF TGTGCCATCAGTGGGGACAGGGAAGGGGAGCAGTACTTC
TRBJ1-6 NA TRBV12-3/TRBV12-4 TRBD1 CASSPGQVNSPLHF TGTGCCAGCAGCCCCGGACAGGTGAATTCACCCCTCCACTTT
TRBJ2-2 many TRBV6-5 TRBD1 CASSRDRGSGELFF TGTGCCAGCAGCAGGGACAGGGGGAGCGGGGAGCTGTTTTTT